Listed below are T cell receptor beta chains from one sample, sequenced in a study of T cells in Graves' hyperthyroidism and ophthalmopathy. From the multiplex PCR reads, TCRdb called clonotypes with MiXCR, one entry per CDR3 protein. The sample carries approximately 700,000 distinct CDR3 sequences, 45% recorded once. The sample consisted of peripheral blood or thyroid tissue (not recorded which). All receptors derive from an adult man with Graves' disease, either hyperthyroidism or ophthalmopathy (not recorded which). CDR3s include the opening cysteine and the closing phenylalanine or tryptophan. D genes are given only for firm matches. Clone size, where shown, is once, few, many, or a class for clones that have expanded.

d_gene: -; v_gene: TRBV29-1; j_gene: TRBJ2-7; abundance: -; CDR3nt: TGCAGCGTTGAAGATCCGAGCTACGAGCAGTACTTC; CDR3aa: CSVEDPSYEQYF
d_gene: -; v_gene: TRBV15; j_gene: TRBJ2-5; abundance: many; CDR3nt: TGTGCCACCAGCAGAGGGGAAGCAGGGGGGCAGACCCAGTACTTC; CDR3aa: CATSRGEAGGQTQYF
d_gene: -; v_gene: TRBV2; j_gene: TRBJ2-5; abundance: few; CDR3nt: TGTGCCAGCATTTTCAGTCTGGGCGGAAAGACCCAGTACTTC; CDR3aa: CASIFSLGGKTQYF
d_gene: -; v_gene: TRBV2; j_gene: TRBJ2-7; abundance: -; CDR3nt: TGTGCCAGCAGCCCCCCCAGGTTAACCTCCTACGAGCAGTACTTC; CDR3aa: CASSPPRLTSYEQYF
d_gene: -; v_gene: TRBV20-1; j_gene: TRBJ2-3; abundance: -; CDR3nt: TGCAGTGCTCAGGACCGTTACGATACGCAGTATTTT; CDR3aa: CSAQDRYDTQYF
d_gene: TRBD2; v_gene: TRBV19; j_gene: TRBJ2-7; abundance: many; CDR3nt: TGTGCCAGTAGTATGGCGGGAGGCAACTACGAGCAGTACTTC; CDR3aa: CASSMAGGNYEQYF
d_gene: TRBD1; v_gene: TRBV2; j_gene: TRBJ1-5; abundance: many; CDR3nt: TGTGCCAGCAGTGTCGGGACAGTTCAGGATCAGCCCCAGCATTTT; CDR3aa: CASSVGTVQDQPQHF
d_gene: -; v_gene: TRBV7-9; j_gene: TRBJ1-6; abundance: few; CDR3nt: TGTGCCAGCAGAGCGCCGAATTCACCCCTCCACTTT; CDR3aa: CASRAPNSPLHF
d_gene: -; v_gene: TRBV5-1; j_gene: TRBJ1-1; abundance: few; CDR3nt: TGTGCCAGCAGCTCACACCTGCCGAACCACGGAGGTGAAGCTTTCTTT; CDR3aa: CASSSHLPNHGGEAFF
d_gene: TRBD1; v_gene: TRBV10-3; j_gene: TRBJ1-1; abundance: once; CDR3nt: TGTGCCATCAGTGGTGGGACAGGGGAAAACACTGAAGCTTTCTTT; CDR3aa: CAISGGTGENTEAFF
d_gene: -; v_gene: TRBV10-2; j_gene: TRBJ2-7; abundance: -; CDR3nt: TGCGCCAGCGGGCTGGACGAGCAGTACTTC; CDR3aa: CASGLDEQYF
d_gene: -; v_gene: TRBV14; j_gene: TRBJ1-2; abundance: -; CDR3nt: TGTGCCAGCAGCCAATCACGCTTGGGTAACTATGGCTACACCTTC; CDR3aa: CASSQSRLGNYGYTF
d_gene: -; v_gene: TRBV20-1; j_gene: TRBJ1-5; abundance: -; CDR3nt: TGCAGTGCTAGAGATGGTGGGGGAGGGGATCAGCCCCAGCATTTT; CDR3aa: CSARDGGGGDQPQHF
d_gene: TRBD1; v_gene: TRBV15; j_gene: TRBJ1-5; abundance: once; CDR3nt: TGTGCCACCAGCAGAGTGACACAGGGGGGTTGGCAGCCCCAGCATTTT; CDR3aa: CATSRVTQGGWQPQHF
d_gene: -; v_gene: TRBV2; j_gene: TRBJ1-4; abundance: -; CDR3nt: TGTGCCAGCAGTGAGGGGGGAGGGCGAAGCTTT; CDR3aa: CASSEGGGRSF
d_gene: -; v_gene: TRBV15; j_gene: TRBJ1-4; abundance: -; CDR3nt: TGTGCCACCAGCAGCTCCTCTAATGAAAAACTGTTTTTT; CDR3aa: CATSSSSNEKLFF
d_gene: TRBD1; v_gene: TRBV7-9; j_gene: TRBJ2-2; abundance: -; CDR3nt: TGTGCCAGCAGCATGACAGGGCAGGGCTACACCGGGGAGCTGTTTTTT; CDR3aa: CASSMTGQGYTGELFF
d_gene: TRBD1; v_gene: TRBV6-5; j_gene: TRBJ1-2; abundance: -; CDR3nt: TGTGCCAGCAAAGTACAGGGGGCCCATGGCTACACCTTC; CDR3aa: CASKVQGAHGYTF
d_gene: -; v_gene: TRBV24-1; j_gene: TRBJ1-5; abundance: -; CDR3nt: TGTGCCACCAGTTTATCGAAAGGGGCCAATCAGCCCCAGCATTTT; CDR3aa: CATSLSKGANQPQHF
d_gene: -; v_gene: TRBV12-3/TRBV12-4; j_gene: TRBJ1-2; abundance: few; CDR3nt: TGTGCCAGCAGTTTGTCTGTTACCGTTTATGGCTACACCTTC; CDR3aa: CASSLSVTVYGYTF
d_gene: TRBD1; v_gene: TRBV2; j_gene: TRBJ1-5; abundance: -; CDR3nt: TGTGCCAGCAGTGACCGGACAGGCGGCAATCAGCCCCAGCATTTT; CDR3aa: CASSDRTGGNQPQHF
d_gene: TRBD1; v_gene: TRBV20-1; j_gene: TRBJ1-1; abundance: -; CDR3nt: TGCAGTGCTAGTGAGACAGGGCAAGTTGAAGCTTTCTTT; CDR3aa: CSASETGQVEAFF
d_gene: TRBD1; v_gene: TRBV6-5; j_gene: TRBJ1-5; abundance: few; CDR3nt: TGTGCCAGCAGTAGCCAGCACAGGGGTCTCAATCAGCCCCAGCATTTT; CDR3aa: CASSSQHRGLNQPQHF
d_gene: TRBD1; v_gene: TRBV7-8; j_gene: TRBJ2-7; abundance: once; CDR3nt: TGTGCCAGCAGCTTAGAAGGGACAGGGGGCGACGAGCAGTACTTC; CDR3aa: CASSLEGTGGDEQYF
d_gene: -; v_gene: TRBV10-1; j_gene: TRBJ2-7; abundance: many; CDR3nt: TGCGCCAGCAGTGAAGGAGGGGGTCCCTACGAGCAGTACTTC; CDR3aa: CASSEGGGPYEQYF
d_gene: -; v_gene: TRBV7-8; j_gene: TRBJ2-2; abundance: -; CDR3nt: TGTGCCAGCAGCGCTCTTGGGGCGAACACCGGGGAGCTGTTTTTT; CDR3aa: CASSALGANTGELFF
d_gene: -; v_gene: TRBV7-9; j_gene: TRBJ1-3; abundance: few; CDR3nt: TGTGCCAGCAGCTTAGAGCGGGGGGAATCTGGAAACACCATATATTTT; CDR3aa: CASSLERGESGNTIYF
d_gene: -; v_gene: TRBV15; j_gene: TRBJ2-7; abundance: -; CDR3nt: TGTGCCACCAGCAGAGGTCCGGGGGACTACGAGCAGTACTTC; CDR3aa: CATSRGPGDYEQYF
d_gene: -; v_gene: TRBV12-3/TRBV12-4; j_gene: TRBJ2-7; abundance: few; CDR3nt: TGTGCCAGCAGACACTGGGACACATCCTACGAGCAGTACTTC; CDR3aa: CASRHWDTSYEQYF
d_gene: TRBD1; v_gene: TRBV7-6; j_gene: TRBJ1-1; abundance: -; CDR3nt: TGTGCTAGCAGCCACAGGGGGAAGAACACTGAGGCTTTCTTT; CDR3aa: CASSHRGKNTEAFF
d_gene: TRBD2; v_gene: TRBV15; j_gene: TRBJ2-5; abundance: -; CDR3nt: TGTGCCACCAGCAGAGACGGGGGGTTCCAAGAGACCCAGTACTTC; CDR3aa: CATSRDGGFQETQYF
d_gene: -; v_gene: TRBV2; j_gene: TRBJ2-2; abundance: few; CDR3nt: TGTGCCAGCAGAGTAGCGAGGGCCGGGGAGCTGTTTTTT; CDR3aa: CASRVARAGELFF
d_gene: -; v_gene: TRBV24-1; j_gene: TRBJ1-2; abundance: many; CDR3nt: TGTGCCACCAGTGCGGGAGGGGCGAGTGGCTACACCTTC; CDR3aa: CATSAGGASGYTF
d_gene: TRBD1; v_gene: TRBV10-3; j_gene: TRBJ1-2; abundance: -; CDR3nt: TGTGCCACTGGGGACAGGGCGCGCCCGGATGGCTACACCTTC; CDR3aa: CATGDRARPDGYTF
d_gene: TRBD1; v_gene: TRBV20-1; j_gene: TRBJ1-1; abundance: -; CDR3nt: TGCAGTGCTGCCCCAGGGGGGGGGGCGAGCACTGAAGCTTTCTTT; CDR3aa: CSAAPGGGASTEAFF
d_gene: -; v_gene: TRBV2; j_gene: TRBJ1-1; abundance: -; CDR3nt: TGTGCCAGCAGTGAAACCCGGACCAGCGACACTGAAGCTTTCTTT; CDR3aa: CASSETRTSDTEAFF
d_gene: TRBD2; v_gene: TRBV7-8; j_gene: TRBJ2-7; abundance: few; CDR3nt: TGTGCCAGCAGCCGAGCTAGCGGGAGCTCCTACGAGCAGTACTTC; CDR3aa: CASSRASGSSYEQYF
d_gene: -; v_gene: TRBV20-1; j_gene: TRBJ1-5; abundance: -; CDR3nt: TGCAGTGCTAGATTACAGGGTAATAGCAATCAGCCCCAGCATTTT; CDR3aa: CSARLQGNSNQPQHF
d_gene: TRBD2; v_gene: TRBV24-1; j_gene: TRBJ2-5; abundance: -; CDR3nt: TGTGCCACCAGTGGCGGGAGGCTTCAGGAGACCCAGTACTTC; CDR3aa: CATSGGRLQETQYF
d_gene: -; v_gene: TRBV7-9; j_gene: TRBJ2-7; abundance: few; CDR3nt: TGTGCCAGCAGCCTCACTTCGGAATGGGGGTCACGCTCCTACGAGCAGTACTTC; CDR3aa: CASSLTSEWGSRSYEQYF
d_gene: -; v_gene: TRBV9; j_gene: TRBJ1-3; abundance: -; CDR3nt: TGTGCCAGCAGAACAGACGCAAGCTCTGGAAACACCATATATTTT; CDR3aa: CASRTDASSGNTIYF
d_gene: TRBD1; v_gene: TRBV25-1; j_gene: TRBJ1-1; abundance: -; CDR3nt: TGTGCCAGCCTGGGACAGATCAACACTGAAGCTTTCTTT; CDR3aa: CASLGQINTEAFF
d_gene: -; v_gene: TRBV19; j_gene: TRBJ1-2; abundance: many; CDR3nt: TGTGCCAGTAGTACGCCAGGGACTCCTAACTATGGCTACACCTTC; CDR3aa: CASSTPGTPNYGYTF
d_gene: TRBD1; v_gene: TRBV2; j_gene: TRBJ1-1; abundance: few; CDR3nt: TGTGCCAGCAGCCAAGGGACAGGCCTGAACACTGAAGCTTTCTTT; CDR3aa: CASSQGTGLNTEAFF
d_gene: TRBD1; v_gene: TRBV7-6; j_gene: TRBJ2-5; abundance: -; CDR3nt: TGTGCCATCAGGGACGGGACAGGGGGTGATTGGACCCAGTACTTC; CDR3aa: CAIRDGTGGDWTQYF
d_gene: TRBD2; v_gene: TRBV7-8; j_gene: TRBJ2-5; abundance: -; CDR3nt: TGTGCCAGCAGCTTAGGACGGGGGGGCCGAGAGACCCAGTACTTC; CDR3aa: CASSLGRGGRETQYF
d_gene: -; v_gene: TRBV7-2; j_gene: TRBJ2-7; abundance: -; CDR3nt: TGTGCCAGCAGATCGGGCGGGGCCTCCTACGAGCAGTACTTC; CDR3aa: CASRSGGASYEQYF
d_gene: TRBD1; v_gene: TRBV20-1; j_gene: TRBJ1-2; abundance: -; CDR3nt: TGCAGTGCTAGAATTAGCGGGACAGTTCGTAACTATGGCTACACCTTC; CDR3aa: CSARISGTVRNYGYTF
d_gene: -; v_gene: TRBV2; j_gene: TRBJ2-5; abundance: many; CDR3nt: TGTGCCAGCAGTGCTAGGAAAGAGACCCAGTACTTC; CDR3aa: CASSARKETQYF